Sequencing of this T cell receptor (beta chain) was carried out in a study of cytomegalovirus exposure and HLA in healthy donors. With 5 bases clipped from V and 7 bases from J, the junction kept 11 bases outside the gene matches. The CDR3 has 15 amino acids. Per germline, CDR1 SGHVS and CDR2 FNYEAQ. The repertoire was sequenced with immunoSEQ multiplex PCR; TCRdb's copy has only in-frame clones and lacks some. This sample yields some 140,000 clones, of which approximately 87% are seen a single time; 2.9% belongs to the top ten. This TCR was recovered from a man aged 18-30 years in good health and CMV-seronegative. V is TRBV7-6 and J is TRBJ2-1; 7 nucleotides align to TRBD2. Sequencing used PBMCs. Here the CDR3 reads CASSPWEGLGNEQFF. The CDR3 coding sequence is TGTGCCAGCAGCCCGTGGGAGGGCCTTGGGAATGAGCAGTTCTTC. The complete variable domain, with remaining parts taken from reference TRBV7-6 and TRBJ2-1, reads GAGVSQSPRYKVTKRGQDVALRCDPISGHVSLYWYRQALGQGPEFLTYFNYEAQQDKSGLPNDRFSAERPEGSISTLTIQRTEQRDSAMYRCASSPWEGLGNEQFFGPGTRLTVL.